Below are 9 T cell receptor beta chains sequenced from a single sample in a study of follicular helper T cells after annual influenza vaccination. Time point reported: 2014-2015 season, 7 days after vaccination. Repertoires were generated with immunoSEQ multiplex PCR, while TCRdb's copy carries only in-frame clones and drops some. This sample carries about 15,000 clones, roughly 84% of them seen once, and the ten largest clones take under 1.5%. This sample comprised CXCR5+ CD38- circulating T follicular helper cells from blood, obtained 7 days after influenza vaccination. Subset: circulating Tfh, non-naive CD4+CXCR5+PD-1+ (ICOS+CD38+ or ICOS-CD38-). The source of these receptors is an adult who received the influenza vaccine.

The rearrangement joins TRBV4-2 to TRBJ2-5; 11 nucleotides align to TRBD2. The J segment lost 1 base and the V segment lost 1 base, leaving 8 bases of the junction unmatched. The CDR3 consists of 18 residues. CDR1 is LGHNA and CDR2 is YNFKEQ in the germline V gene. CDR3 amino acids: CASSQVLAGGPSQETQYF. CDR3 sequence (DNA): TGTGCCAGCAGCCAAGTCCTAGCGGGGGGCCCGTCCCAAGAGACCCAGTACTTC.

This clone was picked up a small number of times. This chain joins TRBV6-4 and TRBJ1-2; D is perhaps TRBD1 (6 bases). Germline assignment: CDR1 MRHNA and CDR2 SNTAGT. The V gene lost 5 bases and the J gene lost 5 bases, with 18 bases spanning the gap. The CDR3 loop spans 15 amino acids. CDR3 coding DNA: TGTGCCAGCAGTCCGGTGGCAGGGGAAAATTATGGCTACACCTTC. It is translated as CASSPVAGENYGYTF.

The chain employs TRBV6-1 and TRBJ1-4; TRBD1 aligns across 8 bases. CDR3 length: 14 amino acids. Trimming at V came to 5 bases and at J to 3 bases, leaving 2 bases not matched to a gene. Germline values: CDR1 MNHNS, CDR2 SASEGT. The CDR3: CASSSGGSNEKLFF. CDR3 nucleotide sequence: TGTGCCAGCAGTTCAGGGGGCTCTAATGAAAAACTGTTTTTT.

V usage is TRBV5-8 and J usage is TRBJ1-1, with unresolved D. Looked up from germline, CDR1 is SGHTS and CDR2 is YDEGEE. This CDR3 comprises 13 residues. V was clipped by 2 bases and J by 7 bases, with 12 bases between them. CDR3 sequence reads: CASSLRDRGEAFF. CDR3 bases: TGTGCCAGCAGCTTAAGGGATCGGGGTGAAGCTTTCTTT.

The CDR3 reads CASSEVNTGELFF. CDR3 bases: TGTGCCAGCAGTGAGGTGAACACCGGGGAGCTGTTTTTT. V is TRBV28 and J is TRBJ2-2; D is unclear. The CDR3 runs to 13 residues. The ends were cut back, 5 bases at V and 1 base at J, with 5 bases in the middle. Looked up from germline, CDR1 is MDHEN and CDR2 is SYDVKM.

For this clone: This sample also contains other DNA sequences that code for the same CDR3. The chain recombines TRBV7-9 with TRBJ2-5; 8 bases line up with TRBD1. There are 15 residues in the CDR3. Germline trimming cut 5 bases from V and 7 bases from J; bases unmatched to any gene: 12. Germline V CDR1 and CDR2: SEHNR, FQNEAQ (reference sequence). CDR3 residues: CASSPRDRTPGTQYF. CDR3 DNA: TGTGCCAGCAGCCCCCGGGACAGGACCCCAGGGACCCAGTACTTC.

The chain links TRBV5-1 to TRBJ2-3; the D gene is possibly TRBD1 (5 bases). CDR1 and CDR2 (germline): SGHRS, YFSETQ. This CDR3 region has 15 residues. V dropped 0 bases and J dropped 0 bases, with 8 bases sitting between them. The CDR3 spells CASSLGRASTDTQYF. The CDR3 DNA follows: TGCGCCAGCAGCTTGGGCAGGGCTAGCACAGATACGCAGTATTTT.

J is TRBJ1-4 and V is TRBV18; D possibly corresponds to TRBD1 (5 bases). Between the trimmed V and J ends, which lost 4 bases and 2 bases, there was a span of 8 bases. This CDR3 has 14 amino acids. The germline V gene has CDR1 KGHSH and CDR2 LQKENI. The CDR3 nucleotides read TGTGCCAGCTCACTTCGACAGACTAATGAAAAACTGTTTTTT. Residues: CASSLRQTNEKLFF.

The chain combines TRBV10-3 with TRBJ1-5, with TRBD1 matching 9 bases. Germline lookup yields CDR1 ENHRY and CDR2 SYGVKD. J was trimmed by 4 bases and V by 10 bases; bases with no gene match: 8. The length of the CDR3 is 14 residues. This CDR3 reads CATRGGQGNQPQHF. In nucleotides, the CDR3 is TGTGCCACCCGAGGGGGACAGGGAAATCAGCCCCAGCATTTT.